This T cell receptor beta chain came from a study of blood T cell repertoires in COVID-19. The CDR3 totals 14 residues. V shed 3 bases and J 3 bases; nucleotides not matched to a gene: 2. Germline lookup yields CDR1 SGHRS and CDR2 YFSETQ. Per the original data handling: Amplifying reference gene primers gave estimates of nucleated cell counts. Clones were sequenced by immunoSEQ multiplex PCR, and TCRdb holds only the in-frame ones, with some missing. V and J calls and clone size are given by that table; D and trimming were obtained from the DNA. Of 150,000 to 200,000 clones listed, 80% to 90% were seen once; the top ten hold roughly 8.2%.

The rearrangement links TRBV5-1 to TRBJ1-5; 8 nucleotides agree with TRBD1. The clonotype comes from a man aged 55 to 70 with acute or convalescent COVID-19. The sample consisted of peripheral blood. The CDR3 is CASSSDRANQPQHF. The CDR3, as DNA: TGCGCCAGCAGCTCGGACAGGGCCAATCAGCCCCAGCATTTT.